This TCR beta chain emerged from a study of PD-L1 blockade in urothelial cancer. With V trimmed by 5 bases and J by 1 base, 6 bases remained unmatched. Germline values: CDR1 MDHEN, CDR2 SYDVKM. This CDR3 is 18 amino acids long. Diagnoses among patients were locally advanced or metastatic urothelial carcinoma. A total of 1 to 8 samples per patient were collected pretreatment and on-treatment. Here immunoSEQ multiplex PCR was the method, and the copy in TCRdb shows in-frame clones only, minus some. Seen here are some 97,000 clones, approximately 90% observed once, and the top ten hold around 0.92%. The receptor was isolated from a woman aged 80 or over with urothelial cancer. The chain carries TRBV28 and TRBJ2-2; 14 bases agree with TRBD2. Sequenced material: PBMCs, taken around atezolizumab (anti-PD-L1) treatment. Written as DNA, the CDR3 is TGTGCCAGCAGTCCATGGACTAGCGGGGGGAAGAACACCGGGGAGCTGTTTTTT. Translation: CASSPWTSGGKNTGELFF. Full variable domain (remainder filled in from reference TRBV28 and TRBJ2-2): DVKVTQSSRYLVKRTGEKVFLECVQDMDHENMFWYRQDPGLGLRLIYFSYDVKMKEKGDIPEGYSVSREKKERFSLILESASTNQTSMYLCASSPWTSGGKNTGELFFGEGSRLTVL.